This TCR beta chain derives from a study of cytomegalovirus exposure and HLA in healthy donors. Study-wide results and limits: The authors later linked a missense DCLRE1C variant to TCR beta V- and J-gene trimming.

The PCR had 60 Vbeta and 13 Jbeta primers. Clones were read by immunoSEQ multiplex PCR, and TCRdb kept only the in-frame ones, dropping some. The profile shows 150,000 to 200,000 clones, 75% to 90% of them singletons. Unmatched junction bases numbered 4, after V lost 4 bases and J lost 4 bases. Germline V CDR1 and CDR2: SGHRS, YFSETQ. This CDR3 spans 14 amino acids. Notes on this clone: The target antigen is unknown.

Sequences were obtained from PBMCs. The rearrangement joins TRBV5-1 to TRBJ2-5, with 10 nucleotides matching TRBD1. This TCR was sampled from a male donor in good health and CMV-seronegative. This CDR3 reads CASSMTGGIETQYF. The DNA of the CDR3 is TGCGCCAGCAGCATGACAGGGGGCATAGAGACCCAGTACTTC.